The 10 T cell receptor beta chains given below trace back to one sample, sequenced in a study of T cells in Graves' hyperthyroidism and ophthalmopathy. Amplification yielded TCR beta CDR3 regions, with RNA transcripts as the source. Researchers ran a first-round RT-PCR on the TCR CDR3 using the HTBI primer set. In TCRdb, the multiplex PCR reads were re-called with MiXCR into one record per CDR3 protein. The table records hundreds of thousands of distinct CDR3 sequences, about half of them present only once. Sequenced: peripheral blood or thyroid tissue (not recorded which). These TCRs come from a woman aged 18-30 years with Graves' hyperthyroidism.

V and J are TRBV25-1 and TRBJ2-2; D is undetermined. This CDR3 is built from 15 residues. Trimming took 6 bases from V and 2 from J, leaving 13 bases between them. CDR1 and CDR2 from the germline V gene are MGHDK and SYGVNS. This CDR3 reads CASRRQDANTGELFF. The CDR3 DNA reads TGTGCCAGCAGGCGGCAGGACGCTAACACCGGGGAGCTGTTTTTT.

This sequence joins TRBV7-3 and TRBJ2-5, with unresolved D. Trimming shortened V by 8 bases and J by 5 bases, and 15 bases separated the two germline ends. Germline lookup yields CDR1 SGHTA and CDR2 FQGTGA. The CDR3 totals 13 residues. The CDR3 spells CASSLHGRETQYF. The CDR3 DNA is TGTGCCAGCTCACTACATGGCCGGGAGACCCAGTACTTC.

At least ten counts were recorded for this clonotype. J is TRBJ2-7 and V is TRBV20-1; 7 bases are a match to TRBD2. The V segment lost 1 base and the J segment 0 bases; nucleotides outside the gene matches: 6. The CDR3 contains 15 residues. The germline V gene has CDR1 DFQATT and CDR2 SNEGSKA (reference sequence). DNA for the CDR3: TGCAGTGCTAGAGGGGCTAGCGGAGCCTCCTACGAGCAGTACTTC. Translated, it gives CSARGASGASYEQYF.

This clonotype was seen a few times. The V and J genes are TRBV25-1 and TRBJ1-2; D is perhaps TRBD1 (6 bases). V lost 3 bases and J lost 2, with 16 bases in between. Germline V lookup: CDR1 MGHDK, CDR2 SYGVNS. This CDR3 has 16 residues. The CDR3 nucleotides read TGTGCCAGCAGTGAGAGCCGTAGGACAGAGAACTATGGCTACACCTTC. This sequence encodes CASSESRRTENYGYTF.

CDR3 nucleotide sequence: TGTGCTAGTGGTTACGCGGTAGGGGTGGGCCAGCCCCAGCATTTT. It encodes CASGYAVGVGQPQHF. The genes are TRBV12-5 and TRBJ1-5; a weak D match, TRBD1 (5 bases). Per germline, CDR1 LGHNT and CDR2 FRNRAP. This CDR3 has 15 residues. The V end was cut by 4 bases, the J end by 7 bases, with 17 bases between.

The rearrangement uses TRBV6-5 and TRBJ2-7, with TRBD2 matching 15 bases. V shed 1 base, J shed 3 bases, and the junction held 7 bases outside the gene matches. This CDR3 spans 18 amino acids. Looked up from germline, CDR1 is MNHEY and CDR2 is SVGAGI. CDR3: CASSYYSGTSGRNYEQYF. The CDR3 nucleotides are TGTGCCAGCAGTTACTATTCCGGGACTAGCGGGAGGAACTACGAGCAGTACTTC.

The CDR3, as DNA: TGTGCCAGCAGCCCTCTAGGCAGAACTCAAGAGACCCAGTACTTC. Translation gives CASSPLGRTQETQYF. This chain joins TRBV7-9 and TRBJ2-5; no firm D call. CDR3 length: 15 residues. Per the germline V gene, CDR1 is SEHNR and CDR2 is FQNEAQ (reference sequence). V lost 5 bases and J lost 2, with 15 bases in between.

V gene TRBV6-5 combines with J gene TRBJ2-7; a weak D match, TRBD2 (5 bases). This CDR3 is 15 amino acids long. Germline assignment: CDR1 MNHEY and CDR2 SVGAGI. The V end was cut by 7 bases, the J end by 0 bases, with 16 bases between. The CDR3 bases are TGTGCCAGCACTCCCTTGGGAGCGGTCTCCTACGAGCAGTACTTC. This translates into CASTPLGAVSYEQYF.

This sequence joins TRBV7-9 and TRBJ1-4, with no clear D. The germline V gene has CDR1 SEHNR and CDR2 FQNEAQ (reference sequence). The CDR3 runs to 14 residues. Trimming cost V 7 bases and J 0 bases, with 9 bases left between them. CDR3 DNA sequence: TGTGCCAGCACCAAAAGCGCAACTAATGAAAAACTGTTTTTT. This codes for CASTKSATNEKLFF.

A single count supports this clonotype. The rearrangement joins TRBV15 to TRBJ2-5; TRBD2 might be the D (5 bases). This CDR3 has 19 amino acids. V was shortened by 1 base and J by 9 bases, with 30 bases between the two germline ends. Germline assignment: CDR1 LNHNV and CDR2 YYDKDF (reference sequence). CDR3 region: CATSRVVGNTGELLGSQYF. CDR3 nucleotide sequence: TGTGCCACCAGCAGAGTTGTAGGGAACACCGGGGAGCTGTTGGGGTCCCAGTACTTC.